The 11 T cell receptor beta chains presented below share a single source sample, sequenced in a study of control samples from healthy donors and cancer patients. Data came from immunoSEQ multiplex PCR; TCRdb stores just in-frame clones and leaves some out. The data show tens of thousands of clones, with 85% seen just once and around 20% held by the top ten. The sample comprised blood. The receptors stem from a man in his thirties or forties in good health.

This clone showed up just once. CDR3 coding DNA: TGTGCCAGTAGTGGGAGCAGCACAGATACGCAGTATTTT. Translation: CASSGSSTDTQYF. The genes are TRBV19 and TRBJ2-3; a weak D match, TRBD2 (5 bases). This CDR3 has 13 residues. The ends were cut back, 5 bases at V and 0 bases at J, with 6 bases in the middle. Germline V gene sequence: CDR1 LNHDA, CDR2 SQIVND (reference sequence).

The rearrangement joins TRBV2 to TRBJ2-2; tentatively, D is TRBD1 or TRBD2 (6 bases each). With 8 bases removed from V and 0 bases from J, the gap between germline ends came to 10 bases. Looked up from germline, CDR1 is SNHLY and CDR2 is FYNNEI. The CDR3 extends over 14 amino acids. CDR3 nucleotides: TGTGCCAGCGGGCGGGACACGAACACCGGGGAGCTGTTTTTT. Protein: CASGRDTNTGELFF.

The chain has TRBV10-2 and TRBJ1-4; tentatively, D is TRBD1 (6 bases). From germline, CDR1 is WSHSY and CDR2 SAAADI. V shed 6 bases and J shed 7 bases, with 12 bases lying between them. CDR3 size: 13 residues. This CDR3 is CASRTGHLEKLFF. The CDR3 DNA reads as TGCGCCAGCAGGACGGGACACCTTGAAAAACTGTTTTTT.

The gene calls are TRBV25-1 and TRBJ2-1; tentatively, D is TRBD2 (5 bases). V was pared by 4 bases and J by 4 bases, with 11 bases between. Germline loops: CDR1 MGHDK, CDR2 SYGVNS. The CDR3 has 14 amino acids. The CDR3 DNA reads as TGTGCCAGCAGTGTCACTAGATTATACAATGAGCAGTTCTTC. It is translated as CASSVTRLYNEQFF.

Remarks on this clone: Other DNA sequences from this sample encode an identical CDR3 as well. The CDR3 DNA follows: TGCGCCAGCAGCACTCGGCCGGGGGTAGGGGGGCCAGATACGCAGTATTTT. This gives the protein CASSTRPGVGGPDTQYF. The V gene is TRBV5-1, the J gene TRBJ2-3; the D gene could be TRBD1 or TRBD2 (6 bases each). V lost 4 bases and J lost 4, with 22 bases in between. In germline, CDR1 is SGHRS, CDR2 YFSETQ. CDR3 length: 17 residues.

This clone was observed a few times. The chain links TRBV6-6 to TRBJ2-1; D perhaps matches TRBD2 (6 bases). CDR3 length: 13 residues. The germline V gene has CDR1 MNHNY and CDR2 SVGAGI (reference sequence). The V and J ends lost 7 bases and 0 bases respectively, with 7 bases between them. CDR3 in amino acids: CASKTSSYNEQFF. In nucleotides, the CDR3 is TGTGCCAGCAAGACTAGCTCCTACAATGAGCAGTTCTTC.

This chain connects TRBV11-2 to TRBJ2-1, with unresolved D. With 0 bases removed from V and 4 bases from J, the gap between germline ends came to 1 base. This CDR3 region has 12 residues. Germline V gene lookup returns CDR1 SGHAT and CDR2 FQNNGV. The chain's CDR3 is CASSLEYNEQFF. As DNA, the CDR3 is TGTGCCAGCAGCTTAGAGTACAATGAGCAGTTCTTC.

The chain recombines TRBV5-1 with TRBJ2-3; tentative D call: TRBD2 (6 bases). CDR3 length: 13 residues. The germline V and J ends were trimmed by 5 bases and 4 bases, with 11 bases remaining between them. Germline V gene lookup returns CDR1 SGHRS and CDR2 YFSETQ. The CDR3 nucleotides read TGCGCCAGCAGGGCGGGACTCTCAGATACGCAGTATTTT. It specifies CASRAGLSDTQYF.

J is TRBJ2-7 and V is TRBV7-9, with a weak D call TRBD2 (5 bases). Germline V gene lookup returns CDR1 SEHNR and CDR2 FQNEAQ (reference sequence). The CDR3 length is 11 residues. With 4 bases removed from V and 7 bases from J, the gap between germline ends came to 8 bases. Written as DNA, the CDR3 is TGTGCCAGCAGCTGGACGGGGGAGCAGTACTTC. Translated, it gives CASSWTGEQYF.

V is TRBV30 and J is TRBJ1-2; the D is unclear. Trimming removed 2 bases from V and 4 bases from J, with 11 bases in between. The germline gives CDR1 GTSNPN, CDR2 SVGIG (reference sequence). This CDR3 comprises 13 residues. The CDR3 spells CAWSSGGAYGYTF. The CDR3 nucleotides read TGTGCCTGGAGTAGTGGCGGTGCCTATGGCTACACCTTC. Looking up the rest from reference TRBV30 and TRBJ1-2 gives the full variable domain: SQTIHQWPATLVQPVGSPLSLECTVEGTSNPNLYWYRQAAGRGLQLLFYSVGIGQISSEVPQNLSASRPQDRQFILSSKKLLLSDSGFYLCAWSSGGAYGYTFGSGTRLTVV.

The J gene is TRBJ2-5, the V gene TRBV7-2; tentative D call: TRBD2 (6 bases). CDR1 is SGHTA and CDR2 is FQGNSA in the germline V gene. CDR3 length: 15 amino acids. Trimming pared 3 bases from V and 1 base from J, leaving 12 bases between. DNA for the CDR3: TGTGCCAGCAGCTTGGGACTTTCCCCCCAAGAGACCCAGTACTTC. Its protein product is CASSLGLSPQETQYF.